This note documents a single TCR beta chain sequence. Its target is not known. CDR1 KGHDR and CDR2 SFDVKD come from the germline V gene. The CDR3 is made up of 13 amino acids. Between the trimmed V and J ends, which lost 1 base and 10 bases, there was a span of 10 bases. The data stem from a study of post-analysis software for immune sequencing data. The wider study: Relapsing-remitting, secondary progressive and progressive-relapsing forms of multiple sclerosis all featured among disease courses. The study's findings and limits: Patients carried roughly 5 TRBV segments more frequently than controls did, and TRBV5-6, TRBV5-1 and TRBV20-1 were among them.

Incorporated into the TCR beta cDNA libraries were unique molecular identifiers, which served to reduce PCR and sequencing biases. It was from roughly 1 to 10 million T cells that some 470,000 cDNA molecules came. TCRdb analysed the PCR reads with MiXCR anew, one entry per CDR3 protein. Here the sample spans a few hundred thousand distinct CDR3 sequences, around a third being singletons. The J gene is TRBJ2-1, the V gene TRBV24-1; perhaps TRBD1 as D (6 bases). This receptor was obtained from a girl aged 10 to 17 with multiple sclerosis. Sequenced input: blood. The chain's CDR3 is CATSDFRGIEQFF. Written as DNA, the CDR3 is TGTGCCACCAGTGATTTCAGGGGAATAGAGCAGTTCTTC.